This T cell receptor beta chain was recorded in a study of cytomegalovirus exposure and HLA in healthy donors. CDR3 length: 17 residues. Looked up from germline, CDR1 is MDHEN and CDR2 is SYDVKM. Trimming took 6 bases from V and 0 from J, leaving 17 bases between them. General study findings and limits: In a later analysis, a missense DCLRE1C variant was linked to TCR beta V- and J-gene trimming. A later analysis reportedly found that, within productive TCRs, an Asian-associated ancestry cluster had fewer N-insertions than the mean observed across the roughly 630 donors.

This clone was observed a few times. Its cognate antigen is unknown. The PCR was carried out with 60 Vbeta primers and 13 Jbeta primers. Measured with immunoSEQ multiplex PCR; TCRdb has only the in-frame clones, and not every one. Of under 200,000 clones listed, roughly four fifths are singletons. This receptor was identified in a woman aged 18-30 years in good health and CMV-seronegative. The sample comprised PBMCs. V and J are TRBV28 and TRBJ1-4; D is undetermined. Written as DNA, the CDR3 is TGTGCCAGCAGAAGCGGACGCCAAACTCCAACTAATGAAAAACTGTTTTTT. Translation: CASRSGRQTPTNEKLFF.